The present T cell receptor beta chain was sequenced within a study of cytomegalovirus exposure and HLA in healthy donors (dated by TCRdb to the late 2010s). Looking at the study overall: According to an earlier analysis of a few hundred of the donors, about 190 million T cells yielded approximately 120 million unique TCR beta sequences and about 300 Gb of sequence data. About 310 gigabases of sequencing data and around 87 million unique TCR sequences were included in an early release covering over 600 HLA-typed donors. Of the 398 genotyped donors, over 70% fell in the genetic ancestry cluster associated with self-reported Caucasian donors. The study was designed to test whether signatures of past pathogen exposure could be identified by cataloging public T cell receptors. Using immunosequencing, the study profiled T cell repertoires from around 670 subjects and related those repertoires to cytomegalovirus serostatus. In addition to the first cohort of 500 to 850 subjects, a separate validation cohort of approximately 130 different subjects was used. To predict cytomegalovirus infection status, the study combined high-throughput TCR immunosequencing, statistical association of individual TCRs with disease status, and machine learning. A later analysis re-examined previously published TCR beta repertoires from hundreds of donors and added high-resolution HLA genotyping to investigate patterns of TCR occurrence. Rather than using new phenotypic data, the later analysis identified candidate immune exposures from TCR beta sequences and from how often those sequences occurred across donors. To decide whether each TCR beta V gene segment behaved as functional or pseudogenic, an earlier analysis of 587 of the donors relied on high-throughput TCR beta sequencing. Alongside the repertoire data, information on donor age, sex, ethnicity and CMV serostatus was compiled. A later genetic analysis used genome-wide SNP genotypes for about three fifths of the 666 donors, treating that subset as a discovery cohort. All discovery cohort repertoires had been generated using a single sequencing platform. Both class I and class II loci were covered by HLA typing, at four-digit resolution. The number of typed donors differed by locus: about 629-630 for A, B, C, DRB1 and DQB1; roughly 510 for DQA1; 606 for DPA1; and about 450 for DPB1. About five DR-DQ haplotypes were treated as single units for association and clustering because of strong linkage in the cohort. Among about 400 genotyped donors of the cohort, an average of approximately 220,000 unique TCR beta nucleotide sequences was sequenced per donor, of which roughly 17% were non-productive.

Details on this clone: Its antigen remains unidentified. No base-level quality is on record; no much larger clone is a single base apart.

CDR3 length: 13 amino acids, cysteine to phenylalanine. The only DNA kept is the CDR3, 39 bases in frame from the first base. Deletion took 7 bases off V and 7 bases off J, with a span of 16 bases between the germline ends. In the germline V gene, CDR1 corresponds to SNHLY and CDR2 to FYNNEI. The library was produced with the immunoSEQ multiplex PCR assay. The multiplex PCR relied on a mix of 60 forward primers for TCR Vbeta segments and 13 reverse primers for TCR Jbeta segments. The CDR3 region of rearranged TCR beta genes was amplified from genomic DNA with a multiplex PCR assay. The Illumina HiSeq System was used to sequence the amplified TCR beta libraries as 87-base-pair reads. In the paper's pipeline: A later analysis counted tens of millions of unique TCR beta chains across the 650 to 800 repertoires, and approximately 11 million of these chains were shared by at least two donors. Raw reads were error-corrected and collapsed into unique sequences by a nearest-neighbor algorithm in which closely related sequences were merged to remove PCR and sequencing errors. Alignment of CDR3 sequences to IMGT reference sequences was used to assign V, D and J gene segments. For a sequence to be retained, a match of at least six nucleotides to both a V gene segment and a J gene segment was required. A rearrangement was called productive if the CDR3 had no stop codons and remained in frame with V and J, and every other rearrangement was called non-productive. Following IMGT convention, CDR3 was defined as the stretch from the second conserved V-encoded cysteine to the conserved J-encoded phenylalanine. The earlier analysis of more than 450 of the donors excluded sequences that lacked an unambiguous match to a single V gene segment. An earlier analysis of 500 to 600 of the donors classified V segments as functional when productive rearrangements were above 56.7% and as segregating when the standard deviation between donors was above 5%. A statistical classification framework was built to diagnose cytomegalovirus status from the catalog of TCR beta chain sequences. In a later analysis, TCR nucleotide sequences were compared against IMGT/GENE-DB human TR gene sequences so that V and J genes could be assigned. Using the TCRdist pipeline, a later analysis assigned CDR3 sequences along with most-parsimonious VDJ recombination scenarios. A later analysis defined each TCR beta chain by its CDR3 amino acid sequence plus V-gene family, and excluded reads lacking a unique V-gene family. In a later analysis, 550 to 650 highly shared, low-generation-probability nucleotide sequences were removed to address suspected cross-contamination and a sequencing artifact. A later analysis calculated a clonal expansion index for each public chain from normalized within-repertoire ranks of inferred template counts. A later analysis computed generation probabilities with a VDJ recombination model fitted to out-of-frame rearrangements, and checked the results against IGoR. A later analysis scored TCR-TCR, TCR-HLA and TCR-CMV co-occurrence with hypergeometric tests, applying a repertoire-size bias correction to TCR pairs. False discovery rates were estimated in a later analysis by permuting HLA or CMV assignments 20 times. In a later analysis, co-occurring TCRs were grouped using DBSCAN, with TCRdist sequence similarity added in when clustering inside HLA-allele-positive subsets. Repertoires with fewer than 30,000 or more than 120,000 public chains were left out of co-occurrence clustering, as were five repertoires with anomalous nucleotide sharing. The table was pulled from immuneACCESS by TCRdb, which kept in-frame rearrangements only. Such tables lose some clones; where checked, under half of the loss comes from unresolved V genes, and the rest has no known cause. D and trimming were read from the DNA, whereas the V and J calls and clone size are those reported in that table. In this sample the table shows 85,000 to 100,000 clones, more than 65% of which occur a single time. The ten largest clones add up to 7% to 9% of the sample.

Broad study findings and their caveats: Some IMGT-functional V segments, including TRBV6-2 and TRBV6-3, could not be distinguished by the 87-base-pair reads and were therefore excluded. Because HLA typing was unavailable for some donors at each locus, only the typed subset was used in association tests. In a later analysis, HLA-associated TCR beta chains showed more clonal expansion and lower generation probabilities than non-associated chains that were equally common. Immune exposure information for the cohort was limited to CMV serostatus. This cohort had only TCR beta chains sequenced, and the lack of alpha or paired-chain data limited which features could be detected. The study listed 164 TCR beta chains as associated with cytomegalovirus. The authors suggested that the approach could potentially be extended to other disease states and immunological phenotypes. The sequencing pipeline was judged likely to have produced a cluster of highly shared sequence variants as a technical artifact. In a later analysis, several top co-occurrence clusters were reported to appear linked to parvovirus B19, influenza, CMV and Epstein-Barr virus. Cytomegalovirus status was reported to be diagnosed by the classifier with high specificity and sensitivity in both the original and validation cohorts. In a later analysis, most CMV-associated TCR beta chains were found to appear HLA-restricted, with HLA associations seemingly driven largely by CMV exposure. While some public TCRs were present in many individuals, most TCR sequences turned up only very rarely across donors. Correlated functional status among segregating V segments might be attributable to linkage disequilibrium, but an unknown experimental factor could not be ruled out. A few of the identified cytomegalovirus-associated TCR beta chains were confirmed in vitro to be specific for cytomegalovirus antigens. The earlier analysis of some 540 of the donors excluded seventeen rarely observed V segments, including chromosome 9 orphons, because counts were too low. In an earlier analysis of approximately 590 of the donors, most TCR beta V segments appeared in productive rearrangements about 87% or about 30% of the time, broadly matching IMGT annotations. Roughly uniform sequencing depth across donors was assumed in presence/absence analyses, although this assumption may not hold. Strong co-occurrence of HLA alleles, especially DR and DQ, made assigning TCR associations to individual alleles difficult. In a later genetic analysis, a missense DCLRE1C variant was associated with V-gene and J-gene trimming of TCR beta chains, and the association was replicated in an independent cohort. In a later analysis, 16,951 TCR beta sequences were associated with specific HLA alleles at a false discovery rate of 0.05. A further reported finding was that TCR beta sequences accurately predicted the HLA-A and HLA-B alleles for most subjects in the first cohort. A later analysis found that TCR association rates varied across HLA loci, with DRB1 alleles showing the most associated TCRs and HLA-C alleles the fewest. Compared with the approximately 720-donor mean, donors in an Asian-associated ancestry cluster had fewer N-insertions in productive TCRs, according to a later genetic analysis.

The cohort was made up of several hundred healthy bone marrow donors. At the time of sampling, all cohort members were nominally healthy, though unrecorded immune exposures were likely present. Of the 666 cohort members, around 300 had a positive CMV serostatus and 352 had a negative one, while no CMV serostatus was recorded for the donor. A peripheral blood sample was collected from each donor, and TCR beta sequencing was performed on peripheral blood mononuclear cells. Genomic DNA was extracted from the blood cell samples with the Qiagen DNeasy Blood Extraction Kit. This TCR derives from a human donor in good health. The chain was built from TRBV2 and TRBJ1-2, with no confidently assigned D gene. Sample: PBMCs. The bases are TGTGCCAGCACCGATCCCGCGGGAGGTGGCTACACCTTC. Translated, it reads CASTDPAGGGYTF. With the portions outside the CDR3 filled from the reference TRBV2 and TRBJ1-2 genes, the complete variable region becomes EPEVTQTPSHQVTQMGQEVILRCVPISNHLYFYWYRQILGQKVEFLVSFYNNEISEKSEIFDDQFSVERPDGSNFTLKIRSTKLEDSAMYFCASTDPAGGGYTFGSGTRLTVV.